Following are 3 T cell receptor beta chains from one sample sequenced in a study of shared clonotypes between healthy human individuals. Data came from immunoSEQ multiplex PCR; TCRdb stores just in-frame clones and leaves some out. The table has roughly 1,100,000 clones, roughly 70% seen once. Material: memory CD4+ T cells sorted from blood. Subset specified: CD45RA-negative fraction. The receptors here all came from a man between 18 and 35 years old in good health.

V is TRBV19 and J is TRBJ1-2; D may be TRBD1 (5 bases). V was trimmed by 9 bases and J by 10 bases, leaving 24 bases between them. CDR3 length: 14 residues. Looked up from germline, CDR1 is LNHDA and CDR2 is SQIVND (reference sequence). The CDR3 DNA reads TGTGCCAGCGAGCCCGGGACCTTAGGACCCGACTACACCTTC. Translating it yields CASEPGTLGPDYTF.

The genes are TRBV6-5 and TRBJ2-3; D is uncertain. The V end lost 4 bases, the J end lost 4 bases, and 9 bases lay between the germline ends. The CDR3 has 13 residues. The V gene's germline CDR1 is MNHEY and CDR2 SVGAGI. The chain's CDR3 is CASSSIPPDTQYF. The CDR3 DNA follows: TGTGCCAGCAGTTCCATTCCCCCAGATACGCAGTATTTT.

This sequence joins TRBV30 and TRBJ1-1; the D is unclear. The germline gives CDR1 GTSNPN, CDR2 SVGIG (reference sequence). This CDR3 is built from 11 residues. Trimming stripped 4 bases from V and 8 bases from J, with 11 bases between. The CDR3: CAWTPDSEAFF. CDR3 DNA sequence: TGTGCCTGGACACCAGACTCAGAAGCTTTCTTT.